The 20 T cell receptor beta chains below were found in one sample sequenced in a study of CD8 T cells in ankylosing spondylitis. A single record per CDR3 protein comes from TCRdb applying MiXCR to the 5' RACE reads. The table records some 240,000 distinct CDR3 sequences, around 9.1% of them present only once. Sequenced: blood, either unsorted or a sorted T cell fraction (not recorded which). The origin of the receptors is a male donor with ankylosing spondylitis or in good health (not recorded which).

CDR3 amino acids: CASSLLGLANTGELFF. CDR3 coding DNA: TGTGCCAGCAGCTTACTCGGACTAGCCAACACCGGGGAGCTGTTTTTT. The genes are TRBV7-3 and TRBJ2-2; 8 nucleotides line up with TRBD2. The CDR3 extends over 16 amino acids. The ends lost 2 bases at V and 2 bases at J; junction bases unmatched: 4. The germline V gene has CDR1 SGHTA and CDR2 FQGTGA.

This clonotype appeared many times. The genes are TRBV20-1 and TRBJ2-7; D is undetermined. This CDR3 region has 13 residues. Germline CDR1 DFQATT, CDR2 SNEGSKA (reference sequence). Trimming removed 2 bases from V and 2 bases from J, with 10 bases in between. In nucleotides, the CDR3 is TGCAGTGCTAGATCCGGTCCGACCTACGAGCAGTACTTC. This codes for CSARSGPTYEQYF.

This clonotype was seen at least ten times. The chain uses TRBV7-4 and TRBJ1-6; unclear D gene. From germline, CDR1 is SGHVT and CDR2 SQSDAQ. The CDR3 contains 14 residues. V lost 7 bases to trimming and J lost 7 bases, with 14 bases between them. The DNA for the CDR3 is TGTGCCAGCATGGAAGGGCATAACAATTCACCCCTCCACTTT. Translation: CASMEGHNNSPLHF.

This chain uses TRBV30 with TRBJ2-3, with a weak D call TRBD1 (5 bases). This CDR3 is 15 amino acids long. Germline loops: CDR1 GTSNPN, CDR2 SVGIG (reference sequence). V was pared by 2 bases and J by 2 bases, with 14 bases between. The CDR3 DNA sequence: TGTGCCTGGAGTCCCAGGGCCTCCTTCACAGATACGCAGTATTTT. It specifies CAWSPRASFTDTQYF.

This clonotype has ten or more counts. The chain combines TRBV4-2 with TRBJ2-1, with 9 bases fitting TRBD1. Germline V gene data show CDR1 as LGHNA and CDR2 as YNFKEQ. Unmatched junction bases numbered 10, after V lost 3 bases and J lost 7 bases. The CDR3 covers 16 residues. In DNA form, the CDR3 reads TGTGCCAGCAGCCAGGTACCGGGACAGGGTCCGAATGAGCAGTTCTTC. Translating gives CASSQVPGQGPNEQFF.

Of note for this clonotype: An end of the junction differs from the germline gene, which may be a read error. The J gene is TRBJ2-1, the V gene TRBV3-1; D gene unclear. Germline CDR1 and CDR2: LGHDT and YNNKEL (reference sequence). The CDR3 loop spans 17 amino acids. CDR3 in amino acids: CATSQALGRRSYNEQFF. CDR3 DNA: TGTGCCACCAGCCAAGCGTTAGGGCGGCGCTCCTACAATGAGCAGTTCTTC.

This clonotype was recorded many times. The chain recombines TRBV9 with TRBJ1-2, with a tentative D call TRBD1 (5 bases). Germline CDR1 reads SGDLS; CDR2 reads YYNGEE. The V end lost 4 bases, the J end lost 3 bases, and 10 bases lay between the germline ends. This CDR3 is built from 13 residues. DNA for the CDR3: TGTGCCAGCAGCCACGGGACGGACTATGGCTACACCTTC. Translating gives CASSHGTDYGYTF.

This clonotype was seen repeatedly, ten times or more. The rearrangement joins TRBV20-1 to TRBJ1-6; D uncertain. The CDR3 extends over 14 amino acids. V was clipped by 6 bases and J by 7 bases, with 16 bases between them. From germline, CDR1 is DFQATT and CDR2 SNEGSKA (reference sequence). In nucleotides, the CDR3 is TGCAGTGCCAGACCTAACACCGGGAATTCACCCCTCCACTTT. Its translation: CSARPNTGNSPLHF.

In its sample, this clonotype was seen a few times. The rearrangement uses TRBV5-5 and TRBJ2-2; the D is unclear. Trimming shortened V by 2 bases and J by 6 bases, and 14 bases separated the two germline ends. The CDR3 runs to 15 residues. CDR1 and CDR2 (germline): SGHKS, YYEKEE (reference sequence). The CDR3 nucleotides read TGTGCCAGCAGCTTTTCGGACCGGGCGGCCGGGGAGCTGTTTTTT. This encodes CASSFSDRAAGELFF.

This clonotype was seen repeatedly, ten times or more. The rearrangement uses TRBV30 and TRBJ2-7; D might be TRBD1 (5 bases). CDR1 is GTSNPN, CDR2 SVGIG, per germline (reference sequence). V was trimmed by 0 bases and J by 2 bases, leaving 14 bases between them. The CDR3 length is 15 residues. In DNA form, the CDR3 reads TGTGCCTGGAGTGTACACAAGGGGTGGACCTACGAGCAGTACTTC. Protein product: CAWSVHKGWTYEQYF.

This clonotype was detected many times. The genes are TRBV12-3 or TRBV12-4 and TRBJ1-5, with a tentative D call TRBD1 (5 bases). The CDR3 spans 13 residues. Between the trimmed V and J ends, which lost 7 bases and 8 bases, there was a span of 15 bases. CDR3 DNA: TGTGCCAGCAATCTGGGGGGTTTGGAGCCCCAGCATTTT. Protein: CASNLGGLEPQHF.

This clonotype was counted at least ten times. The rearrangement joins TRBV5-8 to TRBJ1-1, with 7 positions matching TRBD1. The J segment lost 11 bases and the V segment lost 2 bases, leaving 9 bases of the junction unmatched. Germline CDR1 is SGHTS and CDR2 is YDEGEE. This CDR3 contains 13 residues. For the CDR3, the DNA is TGTGCCAGCAGCTTAAGGGGGCCGAACGTGGCTTTCTTT. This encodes CASSLRGPNVAFF. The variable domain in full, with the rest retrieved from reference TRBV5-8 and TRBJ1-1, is EAGVTQSPTHLIKTRGQQATLRCSPISGHTSVYWYQQALGLGLQFLLWYDEGEERNRGNFPPRFSGRQFPNYSSELNVNALELEDSALYLCASSLRGPNVAFFGQGTRLTVV.

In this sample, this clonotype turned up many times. This CDR3 is CASSKTRDSQLFF. Here the CDR3 DNA reads TGTGCCAGCAGTAAAACCAGGGACAGTCAACTGTTTTTT. The V gene is TRBV7-2, the J gene TRBJ1-4; the match to TRBD1 covers 7 bases. The CDR3 is made up of 13 amino acids. Germline V gives CDR1 SGHTA, CDR2 FQGNSA. V was pared by 6 bases and J by 12 bases, with 10 bases of the junction left unmatched.

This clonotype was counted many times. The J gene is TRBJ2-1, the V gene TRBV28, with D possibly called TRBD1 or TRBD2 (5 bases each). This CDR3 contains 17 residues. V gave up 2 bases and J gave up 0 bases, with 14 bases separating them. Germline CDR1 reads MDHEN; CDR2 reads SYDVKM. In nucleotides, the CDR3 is TGTGCCAGCAGTTTAGGACTCAGGGTGGGCTCCTACAATGAGCAGTTCTTC. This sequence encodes CASSLGLRVGSYNEQFF. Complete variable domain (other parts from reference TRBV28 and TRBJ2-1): DVKVTQSSRYLVKRTGEKVFLECVQDMDHENMFWYRQDPGLGLRLIYFSYDVKMKEKGDIPEGYSVSREKKERFSLILESASTNQTSMYLCASSLGLRVGSYNEQFFGPGTRLTVL.

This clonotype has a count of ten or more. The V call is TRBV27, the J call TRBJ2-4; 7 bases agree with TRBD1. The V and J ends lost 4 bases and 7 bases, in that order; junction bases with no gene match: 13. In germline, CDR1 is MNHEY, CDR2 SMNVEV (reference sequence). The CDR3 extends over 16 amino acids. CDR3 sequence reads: CASSSPGQVQENIQYF. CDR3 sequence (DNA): TGTGCCAGCAGTTCGCCCGGACAGGTCCAGGAGAACATTCAGTACTTC.

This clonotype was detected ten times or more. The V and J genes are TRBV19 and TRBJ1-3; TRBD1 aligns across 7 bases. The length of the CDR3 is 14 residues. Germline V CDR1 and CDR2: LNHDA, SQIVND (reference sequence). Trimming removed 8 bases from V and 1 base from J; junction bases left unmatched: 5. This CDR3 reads CASQQGQSGNTIYF. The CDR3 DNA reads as TGTGCCAGTCAACAGGGGCAATCTGGAAACACCATATATTTT.

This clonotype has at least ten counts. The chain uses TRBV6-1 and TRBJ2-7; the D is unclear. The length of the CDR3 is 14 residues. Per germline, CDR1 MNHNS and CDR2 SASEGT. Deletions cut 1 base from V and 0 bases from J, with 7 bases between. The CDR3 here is CASSEDSSSYEQYF. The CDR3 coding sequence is TGTGCCAGCAGTGAAGACTCCAGCTCCTACGAGCAGTACTTC.

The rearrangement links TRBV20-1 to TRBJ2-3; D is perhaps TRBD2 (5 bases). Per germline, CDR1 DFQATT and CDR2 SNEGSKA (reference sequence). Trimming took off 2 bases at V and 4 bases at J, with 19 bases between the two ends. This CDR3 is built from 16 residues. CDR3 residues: CSARSDRRAGPDTQYF. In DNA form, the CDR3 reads TGCAGTGCTAGATCCGACCGCCGGGCGGGCCCAGATACGCAGTATTTT.

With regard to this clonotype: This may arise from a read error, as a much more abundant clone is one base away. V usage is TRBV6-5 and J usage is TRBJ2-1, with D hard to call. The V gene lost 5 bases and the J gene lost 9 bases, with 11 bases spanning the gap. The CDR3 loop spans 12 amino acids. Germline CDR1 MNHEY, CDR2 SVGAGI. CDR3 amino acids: CASSRRWSEQFF. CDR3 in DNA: TGTGCCAGCAGTCGTCGGTGGAGTGAGCAGTTCTTC.

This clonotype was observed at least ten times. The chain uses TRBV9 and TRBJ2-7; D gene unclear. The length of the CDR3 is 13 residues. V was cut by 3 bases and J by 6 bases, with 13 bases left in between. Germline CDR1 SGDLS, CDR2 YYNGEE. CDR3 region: CASSAPYKAEQYF. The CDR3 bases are TGTGCCAGCAGCGCCCCGTATAAAGCCGAGCAGTACTTC.